The rows below give T cell receptor beta chains drawn from one sample of a study of control samples from healthy donors and cancer patients. This table comes from immunoSEQ multiplex PCR, and its TCRdb copy is limited to in-frame clones, with some not included. Among 150,000 to 200,000 clones listed, approximately 92% were seen once. Sequences were obtained from blood. The source of these receptors is a woman aged 40 to 49 in good health. Both conserved end residues are part of each CDR3. D genes are given only for firm matches. Clone size, where shown, is once, few, many, or a class for clones that have expanded.

-,-,TRBV19,TRBJ2-7,TGTGCCAGTAGACCTCCGGATTCCTACGAGCAGTACTTC,CASRPPDSYEQYF
once,-,TRBV5-4,TRBJ1-4,TGTGCCAGCAGCCTTGGCGGCAGGGTTGAAGAAAAACTGTTTTTT,CASSLGGRVEEKLFF
-,TRBD2,TRBV5-5,TRBJ2-3,TGTGCCAGCAGCAACAGCGGGGTCTTTACAGATACGCAGTATTTT,CASSNSGVFTDTQYF
once,-,TRBV20-1,TRBJ2-1,TGCAGTGCTAGTGGGGACGGGGCCTACAATGAGCAGTTCTTC,CSASGDGAYNEQFF
-,-,TRBV5-4,TRBJ2-1,TGTGCCAGCAGCCCTACCGGCGGGGCGAGCTCCTACAATGAGCAGTTCTTC,CASSPTGGASSYNEQFF
-,-,TRBV7-9,TRBJ1-1,TGTGCCAGCAGCCCCACCGGGCCCCACGGCACTGAAGCTTTCTTT,CASSPTGPHGTEAFF
once,-,TRBV5-1,TRBJ1-2,TGCGCCAGCAGCCCGGAGCCTGGGCCCAACTATGGCTACACCTTC,CASSPEPGPNYGYTF
-,-,TRBV29-1,TRBJ2-7,TGCAGCGTTGAAGTAAATACAGGATACTCCTACGAGCAGTACTTC,CSVEVNTGYSYEQYF
-,-,TRBV9,TRBJ2-4,TGTGCCAGCAGCGTAGCCACAGGTCTAGCCAAAAACATTCAGTACTTC,CASSVATGLAKNIQYF
-,TRBD1,TRBV6-5,TRBJ1-4,TGTGCCAGCGGCCAGGGGGGGGAGGATGAAAAACTGTTTTTT,CASGQGGEDEKLFF
-,-,TRBV6-5,TRBJ1-4,TGTGCCAGTCGGACGGAGGCAACTAATGAAAAACTGTTTTTT,CASRTEATNEKLFF
-,TRBD1,TRBV15,TRBJ1-2,TGTGCCACCAGCCACCCCGAACAGGGGGACTATGGCTACACCTTC,CATSHPEQGDYGYTF
-,TRBD2,TRBV5-1,TRBJ2-5,TGCGCCAGCAGACCCCGGGTAGCGGGGGGGCTCCAAGAGACCCAGTACTTC,CASRPRVAGGLQETQYF
few,-,TRBV18,TRBJ2-2,TGTGCCAGCTCACCACCTCGAGGGTCTAACGGGGAGCTGTTTTTT,CASSPPRGSNGELFF
-,-,TRBV5-4,TRBJ2-7,TGTGCCAGCAGACCGGACCCCAGCTACGAGCAGTACTTC,CASRPDPSYEQYF
-,TRBD1,TRBV7-9,TRBJ1-2,TGTGCCAGCAGCTTAGCGCCCTCAGGGGGACCTATAACCTTC,CASSLAPSGGPITF
once,-,TRBV29-1,TRBJ2-1,TGCAGCGTTGTAAGTGGATACAATGAGCAGTTCTTC,CSVVSGYNEQFF
-,TRBD2,TRBV13,TRBJ2-1,TGTGCCAGCAGGGGGACTAGCGGATACAATGAGCAGTTCTTC,CASRGTSGYNEQFF
-,TRBD1,TRBV5-1,TRBJ1-1,TGCGCCAGTCACGGACAGGGGAACACTGAAGCTTTCTTT,CASHGQGNTEAFF
-,TRBD1,TRBV3-1/TRBV3-2,TRBJ2-7,TGTGCCAGCAGCCTATCCGGGACAGGGACCTACGAGCAGTACTTC,CASSLSGTGTYEQYF
-,-,TRBV12-2,TRBJ1-4,TGTGCAAGCGAAAACAGGGAAATCACTAATGAAAAACTGTTTTTT,CASENREITNEKLFF
-,TRBD1,TRBV4-1,TRBJ1-2,TGCGCCAGCAGCCAAGTGCCGGGACAGCCTAACTATGGCTACACCTTC,CASSQVPGQPNYGYTF
-,-,TRBV7-9,TRBJ1-1,TGTGCCAGCAGCTTACAGGGGAACACTGAAGCTTTCTTT,CASSLQGNTEAFF
-,TRBD2,TRBV20-1,TRBJ2-7,TGCAGTGCTAGTCCAGGCCGACTAGCGGGACCACCCTACGAGCAGTACTTC,CSASPGRLAGPPYEQYF
-,-,TRBV2,TRBJ1-2,TGTGCCAGCAGTGTGTCCGTTGAGGGCTACACCTTC,CASSVSVEGYTF
-,-,TRBV4-1,TRBJ2-5,TGCGCCAGCAGCCAGGGTAGCCAAGAGACCCAGTACTTC,CASSQGSQETQYF
few,-,TRBV10-1,TRBJ2-1,TGCGCCAGCAGTGAGTCAGAGCGCTACAATGAGCAGTTCTTC,CASSESERYNEQFF
-,-,TRBV6-5,TRBJ1-1,TGTGCCAGCAGTTACTCGGAGGGTTCTAACACTGAAGCTTTCTTT,CASSYSEGSNTEAFF
-,-,TRBV10-3,TRBJ1-2,TGTGCCATCAGTGACCCGAATTATGGCTACACCTTC,CAISDPNYGYTF
-,-,TRBV7-9,TRBJ1-3,TGTGCCAGCAGCACCCAGGGAAACACCATATATTTT,CASSTQGNTIYF
-,TRBD1,TRBV3-1/TRBV3-2,TRBJ1-2,TGTGCCAGCAGGCCTCAGGGGGACGGAGGGGGCTACACCTTC,CASRPQGDGGGYTF
-,-,TRBV6-5,TRBJ1-5,TGTGCCAGCAGCCGTGACATAGCGAGTCAGCCCCAGCATTTT,CASSRDIASQPQHF
-,-,TRBV13,TRBJ2-7,TGTGCCAGCAGTGCGCGGGTTACCGACGAGCAGTACTTC,CASSARVTDEQYF
-,-,TRBV11-2,TRBJ1-4,TGTGCCAGCAGCCGGTGGGAGGGGACTGGGGCTAATGAAAAACTGTTTTTT,CASSRWEGTGANEKLFF
-,-,TRBV4-2,TRBJ2-6,TGTGCCAGCAGCCAAGAGGGGAACTCTGGGGCCAACGTCCTGACTTTC,CASSQEGNSGANVLTF
-,-,TRBV25-1,TRBJ2-5,TGTGCCAGCGGAGGGCACCAAGAGACCCAGTACTTC,CASGGHQETQYF
once,-,TRBV6-1,TRBJ1-4,TGTGCCAGCAGTGAAGGGAGTGTACTGTTTTTT,CASSEGSVLFF
-,-,TRBV7-3,TRBJ2-1,TGTGCCAGCAGCTTAGAAGGACAGACCTACAATGAGCAGTTCTTC,CASSLEGQTYNEQFF
-,TRBD1,TRBV5-8,TRBJ2-7,TGTGCCAGCAGCCTACAAGGGGACAGGTCCTCCTACGAGCAGTACTTC,CASSLQGDRSSYEQYF
-,-,TRBV6-4,TRBJ2-1,TGTGCCAGCAGTGACGAAGCGGACTCCTACAATGAGCAGTTCTTC,CASSDEADSYNEQFF
-,-,TRBV5-1,TRBJ1-3,TGCGCCAGCAGCTCCACTACAGGGAATGGAAACACCATATATTTT,CASSSTTGNGNTIYF
-,-,TRBV19,TRBJ2-5,TGTGCCAGTAGTACACCTGACAGAAGGGAGACCCAGTACTTC,CASSTPDRRETQYF
-,-,TRBV11-2,TRBJ1-1,TGTGCCAGCAGCTCCCGGAGGGGTGCGGATGAAGCTTTCTTT,CASSSRRGADEAFF
-,-,TRBV7-9,TRBJ2-7,TGTGCCAGCAGCTTCGGGGAGTACGAGCAGTACTTC,CASSFGEYEQYF
-,-,TRBV27,TRBJ1-6,TGTGCCAGCAGTTTTGGGATCCCAAATTCACCCCTCCACTTT,CASSFGIPNSPLHF
-,-,TRBV11-2,TRBJ1-4,TGTGCCAGCAGCCTGAACAAACTGGATAATGAAAAACTGTTTTTT,CASSLNKLDNEKLFF
-,TRBD1,TRBV6-1,TRBJ1-3,TGTGCCAGCAGTGAAGTGGAGGGGGCGGGCGGAAACACCATATATTTT,CASSEVEGAGGNTIYF
-,TRBD2,TRBV5-1,TRBJ2-1,TGCGCCAGCAGTTTAGGGACTAGCTCCTACAATGAGCAGTTCTTC,CASSLGTSSYNEQFF
-,-,TRBV5-1,TRBJ2-7,TGCGCCAGCAGCCTAACGGGGTCTTACGAGCAGTACTTC,CASSLTGSYEQYF
-,TRBD1,TRBV6-2/TRBV6-3,TRBJ2-5,TGTGCCAGCAGTTTCGGGACAGGGGTGTTCGGGACCCAGTACTTC,CASSFGTGVFGTQYF
-,-,TRBV6-5,TRBJ1-1,TGTGCCACCTCGGACAGACAAAACACTGAAGCTTTCTTT,CATSDRQNTEAFF
-,-,TRBV7-6,TRBJ1-3,TGTGCCAGCAGCTTAGCGGCGGGATCTGGAAACACCATATATTTT,CASSLAAGSGNTIYF
-,TRBD1,TRBV2,TRBJ2-3,TGTGCCAGCAGTGATGCGACAGGGCGGGCAGATACGCAGTATTTT,CASSDATGRADTQYF